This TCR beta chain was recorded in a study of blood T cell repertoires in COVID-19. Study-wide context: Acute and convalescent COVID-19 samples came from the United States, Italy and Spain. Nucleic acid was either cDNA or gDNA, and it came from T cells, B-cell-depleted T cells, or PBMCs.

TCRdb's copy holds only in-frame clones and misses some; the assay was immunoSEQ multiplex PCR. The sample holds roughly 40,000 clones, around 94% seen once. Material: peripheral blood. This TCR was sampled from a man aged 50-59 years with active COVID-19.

CDR3 protein: CASSSHGTGFSYEQYF. The CDR3 DNA sequence: TGTGCCAGCAGTTCCCATGGGACAGGGTTCTCCTACGAGCAGTACTTC. The chain combines TRBV27 with TRBJ2-7, with TRBD1 matching 9 bases. Trimming removed 4 bases from V and 0 bases from J; junction bases left unmatched: 7. Germline V gene lookup returns CDR1 MNHEY and CDR2 SMNVEV (reference sequence). This CDR3 contains 16 residues.